This is a list of T cell receptor beta chains from one sample in a study of cytomegalovirus exposure and HLA in healthy donors. Profiling relied on immunoSEQ multiplex PCR, and the TCRdb table lists in-frame clones only, not all of them. The top ten hold 1% to 1.5% of the sample, which has some 140,000 clones, 55% to 80% seen once. The sequenced sample consisted of PBMCs. The receptors come from a woman aged 35 to 49 in good health and CMV-seronegative. The CDR3 runs from the conserved cysteine through the conserved F or W. Each record gives: V gene, J gene, clone size, CDR3 protein. The listing skips clone size in some rows; elsewhere it reads once, few, many or a size class.

TRBV15	TRBJ1-2	few	CATSSNRVFYTF
TRBV5-4	TRBJ1-1	NA	CASSLPATGNTEAFF
TRBV9	TRBJ1-6	NA	CASSVGFSGTSPLHF
TRBV20-1	TRBJ1-2	NA	CSANKEGGYTF
TRBV7-9	TRBJ1-1	once	CASRGIMNTEAFF
TRBV5-1	TRBJ2-2	NA	CASRRDSENTGELFF
TRBV7-2	TRBJ1-2	NA	CASSLRAGYGYTF
TRBV5-1	TRBJ2-5	NA	CASSPGGPPTYQETQYF
TRBV18	TRBJ2-5	once	CASSMGMSSETQYF
TRBV7-2	TRBJ1-5	NA	CASSLAQAVGQPQHF
TRBV15	TRBJ1-1	NA	CATSRALTRAGTEAFF
TRBV15	TRBJ2-2	NA	CATKGTGDPGELFF
TRBV11-3	TRBJ2-5	few	CASSLGGEGETQYF